These 20 T cell receptor beta chains were all obtained from the same sample, sequenced in a study of blood T cells in healthy people across ages (dated by TCRdb to the mid-2010s). Library construction relied on 5' RACE. TCRdb records Illumina HiSeq 2500 as the sequencer. A second roughly 7 to 12 cycle PCR used a sample-barcoded 5' primer and a J-beta primer mix. TCRdb reprocessed the public reads (quality trimming at Q25 with fastp, clone calling with MiXCR) and kept in-frame beta chains. One record per CDR3 amino acid sequence lists the most common genes and DNA. Present in this sample are fewer than 900,000 distinct CDR3 sequences, around 46% of which were seen just once. The ten most abundant clones make up around a fifth of the sample. Sequencing input: blood. The origin of the receptors is a woman aged 55-69 years in good health.

This chain connects TRBV20-1 to TRBJ2-3; 7 bases fit TRBD2. CDR1 is DFQATT, CDR2 SNEGSKA, per germline (reference sequence). This CDR3 has 13 residues. J gave up 4 bases and V 6 bases, and 7 bases lay outside the gene matches. CDR3 DNA: TGCAGTGCACCGGGACTAACGGCAGATACGCAGTATTTT. It is translated as CSAPGLTADTQYF.

The chain carries TRBV4-2 and TRBJ1-5; tentative D call: TRBD1 (6 bases). V lost 0 bases to trimming and J lost 3 bases, with 12 bases between them. The germline CDR1 and CDR2 sequences are LGHNA and YNFKEQ. This CDR3 contains 16 residues. The CDR3 sequence: CASSQDPQGHNQPQHF. Here the CDR3 DNA reads TGTGCCAGCAGCCAAGACCCACAGGGACACAATCAGCCCCAGCATTTT.

V and J are TRBV7-2 and TRBJ1-6; maybe TRBD1 (6 bases). Per germline, CDR1 SGHTA and CDR2 FQGNSA. This CDR3 has 15 residues. The V end was cut by 0 bases, the J end by 7 bases, with 10 bases between. CDR3 sequence (DNA): TGTGCCAGCAGCTTAGCCGGGGGCACCAATTCACCCCTCCACTTT. The encoded protein is CASSLAGGTNSPLHF.

The chain couples TRBV24-1 to TRBJ2-1, with 8 bases that match TRBD2. The CDR3 extends over 14 amino acids. Trimming at V came to 12 bases and at J to 5 bases, leaving 11 bases not matched to a gene. Germline CDR1 and CDR2: KGHDR and SFDVKD. CDR3 bases: TGTGCCGTATCCCTAGCGGGCAAGAACAATGAGCAGTTCTTC. Protein: CAVSLAGKNNEQFF.

This sequence joins TRBV10-3 and TRBJ2-7, with 7 bases aligning to TRBD2. The CDR3 contains 12 residues. V was clipped by 5 bases and J by 10 bases; unmatched bases: 8. Germline V CDR1 and CDR2: ENHRY, SYGVKD. The CDR3: CAISHTREAQYF. The DNA for the CDR3 is TGTGCCATCAGTCATACCCGGGAGGCCCAGTACTTC.

The chain carries TRBV4-2 and TRBJ1-5, with 8 nucleotides matching TRBD1. The CDR3 contains 15 residues. Germline V gene lookup returns CDR1 LGHNA and CDR2 YNFKEQ. V shed 2 bases, J shed 6 bases, and the junction held 6 bases outside the gene matches. As DNA, the CDR3 is TGTGCCAGCAGCCAAAGCGGACAGGGTAGTCAGCCCCAGCATTTT. It yields the protein CASSQSGQGSQPQHF.

Only a few counts were recorded for this clonotype. J is TRBJ1-5 and V is TRBV20-1; D is unclear. Trimming removed 0 bases from V and 2 bases from J, with 11 bases in between. From germline, CDR1 is DFQATT and CDR2 SNEGSKA (reference sequence). CDR3 size: 15 residues. For the CDR3, the DNA is TGCAGTGCTAGAGATCACAGCGTGGGCAATCAGCCCCAGCATTTT. Its protein product is CSARDHSVGNQPQHF.

This clonotype was seen only a few times. One end of the junction varies from germline; a read error may be responsible. The chain employs TRBV7-6 and TRBJ2-7; 8 bases line up with TRBD1. From germline, CDR1 is SGHVS and CDR2 FNYEAQ. The CDR3 length is 14 residues. CDR3 amino acids: CASSVAIQGGEQYF. CDR3 DNA sequence: TGTGCCAGCAGCGTAGCGATACAGGGGGGCGAGCAGTACTTC.

V and J are TRBV12-3 or TRBV12-4 and TRBJ1-5, with unresolved D. With 5 bases removed from V and 9 bases from J, the gap between germline ends came to 8 bases. The CDR3 is 11 residues long. Written as DNA, the CDR3 is TGTGCCAGCAGTCATAGCGGGCCCCAGCATTTT. This encodes CASSHSGPQHF.

This clonotype showed up just a few times. The J gene is TRBJ1-1, the V gene TRBV5-5; weak D call: TRBD1 (6 bases). V gave up 0 bases and J gave up 2 bases, with 8 bases separating them. The V gene's germline CDR1 is SGHKS and CDR2 YYEKEE (reference sequence). This CDR3 has 14 amino acids. This CDR3 reads CASSLEGQNTEAFF. The CDR3 nucleotides are TGTGCCAGCAGCTTGGAGGGACAAAACACTGAAGCTTTCTTT.

This rearrangement joins TRBV12-3 or TRBV12-4 to TRBJ2-7; 7 positions agree with TRBD2. The DNA end lines up better with TRBJ2-5; the J call may be wrong. The CDR3 covers 14 residues. The CDR3 protein is CASSRGEGPWTQYF. The CDR3 bases are TGTGCCAGCAGTCGAGGGGAGGGTCCGTGGACCCAGTACTTC.

With respect to this clonotype: Given a much more abundant clone one base away, this may be a read error. The V call is TRBV5-1, the J call TRBJ1-2; D uncertain. Germline lookup yields CDR1 SGHRS and CDR2 YFSETQ. This CDR3 is built from 11 residues. The DNA of the CDR3 is TGCGCCAGCAGCTTCAACTATGGCGACACCTTC. This gives the protein CASSFNYGDTF.

The chain has TRBV20-1 and TRBJ2-5; D perhaps matches TRBD2 (6 bases). CDR1 DFQATT and CDR2 SNEGSKA come from the germline V gene (reference sequence). With 4 bases removed from V and 13 bases from J, the gap between germline ends came to 22 bases. The length of the CDR3 is 13 residues. The CDR3, as DNA: TGCAGTGCTAAACTAGCAGGAGTTAATGCAGCGTACTTC. This codes for CSAKLAGVNAAYF.

This clonotype has ten or more counts. The V gene is TRBV10-3, the J gene TRBJ2-1; no clear D. Looked up from germline, CDR1 is ENHRY and CDR2 is SYGVKD. There are 12 residues in the CDR3. Deletions cut 8 bases from V and 5 bases from J, with 10 bases between. The CDR3 sequence: CAIGMADNEQFF. The CDR3, as DNA: TGTGCCATCGGTATGGCGGACAATGAGCAGTTCTTC.

This clonotype was picked up a small number of times. The rearrangement joins TRBV9 to TRBJ1-2; D gene uncertain. Trimming left V 4 bases short and J 7 bases short, with 20 bases between. The length of the CDR3 is 15 residues. Germline values: CDR1 SGDLS, CDR2 YYNGEE. In DNA, the CDR3 is TGTGCCAGCAGCTCAACCCTGGGGATACCGAGTGGCTACACCTTC. The encoded protein is CASSSTLGIPSGYTF.

The genes are TRBV6-2 or TRBV6-3 and TRBJ2-2, with unresolved D. The CDR3 spans 15 residues. Looked up from germline, CDR1 is MNHEY and CDR2 is SVGEGT. Trimming pared 6 bases from V and 5 bases from J, leaving 16 bases between. The CDR3: CASRSHSRTTGELFF. The CDR3 DNA reads TGTGCCAGCAGAAGCCACAGTCGCACGACCGGGGAGCTGTTTTTT.

A few counts support this clonotype. The V gene is TRBV25-1, the J gene TRBJ2-2; D is unresolved. The V gene lost 7 bases and the J gene lost 1 base, with 10 bases spanning the gap. Germline CDR1 and CDR2: MGHDK and SYGVNS. The CDR3 loop spans 14 amino acids. As DNA, the CDR3 is TGTGCCAGCAACGTCCCGGGGAACACCGGGGAGCTGTTTTTT. This gives the protein CASNVPGNTGELFF.

The genes are TRBV6-6 and TRBJ2-2; D gene uncertain. The V and J ends lost 5 bases and 6 bases respectively, with 10 bases between them. The CDR3 sequence is 13 residues long. Germline CDR1 and CDR2: MNHNY and SVGAGI (reference sequence). This chain's CDR3 is CASSERSAGELFF. DNA for the CDR3: TGTGCCAGCAGTGAGAGGTCCGCCGGGGAGCTGTTTTTT.

CDR3 sequence reads: CASSGTSGKETQFF. CDR3 DNA sequence: TGTGCCAGCTCAGGCACTAGCGGTAAAGAGACCCAGTTCTTC. The chain combines TRBV18 with TRBJ2-1, with 8 bases fitting TRBD2. Germline V gene data show CDR1 as KGHSH and CDR2 as LQKENI. With V trimmed by 5 bases and J by 13 bases, 13 bases remained unmatched. CDR3 length equals 14 residues.

The sample holds a few counts of this clonotype. The V and J genes are TRBV25-1 and TRBJ1-2; TRBD1 is a possible D gene (5 bases). Trimming stripped 7 bases from V and 8 bases from J, with 17 bases between. This CDR3 has 13 residues. Looked up from germline, CDR1 is MGHDK and CDR2 is SYGVNS. CDR3 sequence reads: CASIQGPSGGYTF. In DNA, the CDR3 is TGTGCCAGCATCCAGGGCCCTTCCGGGGGCTACACCTTC.